This passage covers 27 T cell receptor beta chains from one sample sequenced in a study of shared clonotypes between healthy human individuals. TCRdb keeps only in-frame clones here, not all; method: immunoSEQ multiplex PCR. The repertoire holds around 450,000 clones, 70% to 80% seen once, with over 10% in the top ten. Sequencing input: PBMCs. The source is a woman aged 40 to 55 in good health. Some clones in this sample may be carry-over from other donors' samples.

This sequence joins TRBV7-2 and TRBJ2-3; D is ambiguous. The ends were cut back, 2 bases at V and 1 base at J, with 4 bases in the middle. The CDR3 extends over 13 amino acids. The germline gives CDR1 SGHTA, CDR2 FQGNSA. CDR3 amino acids: CASSLSRTDTQYF. The CDR3 bases are TGTGCCAGCAGCTTAAGCCGCACAGATACGCAGTATTTT.

This clone was detected a few times. The chain couples TRBV7-2 to TRBJ1-5; 8 bases are shared with TRBD1. J lost 0 bases, V lost 4 bases, and 8 bases had no gene match. The germline V gene encodes CDR1 SGHTA and CDR2 FQGNSA. This CDR3 region has 17 residues. The CDR3 region is CASSYTGTGDSNQPQHF. Here the CDR3 DNA reads TGTGCCAGCAGCTACACCGGGACAGGAGATAGCAATCAGCCCCAGCATTTT.

The rearrangement uses TRBV15 and TRBJ2-1; 14 bases fit TRBD2. V was pared by 7 bases and J by 0 bases, with 17 bases of the junction left unmatched. The CDR3 spans 21 residues. Germline V gene data show CDR1 as LNHNV and CDR2 as YYDKDF (reference sequence). CDR3 nucleotides: TGTGCCACCAAAGGGACTAGCGGGAGCCCCCTTCCCCAAAGCTCCTACAATGAGCAGTTCTTC. This sequence encodes CATKGTSGSPLPQSSYNEQFF. Drawing the rest from reference TRBV15 and TRBJ2-1, the complete variable domain is DAMVIQNPRYQVTQFGKPVTLSCSQTLNHNVMYWYQQKSSQAPKLLFHYYDKDFNNEADTPDNFQSRRPNTSFCFLDIRSPGLGDTAMYLCATKGTSGSPLPQSSYNEQFFGPGTRLTVL.

The chain links TRBV28 to TRBJ2-1, with D unresolved. The germline V and J ends were trimmed by 7 bases and 5 bases, with 6 bases remaining between them. CDR3 length: 11 residues. The germline CDR1 and CDR2 sequences are MDHEN and SYDVKM. This CDR3 reads CASKTNNEQFF. CDR3 in DNA: TGTGCCAGCAAAACCAACAATGAGCAGTTCTTC.

This chain links TRBV7-9 with TRBJ2-2, with 7 nucleotides matching TRBD2. In germline, CDR1 is SEHNR, CDR2 FQNEAQ (reference sequence). This CDR3 has 16 residues. V was pared by 2 bases and J by 5 bases, with 8 bases of the junction left unmatched. The CDR3 loop reads CASSLSTGLRTGELFF. The CDR3 DNA follows: TGTGCCAGCAGCTTATCTACGGGACTAAGAACCGGGGAGCTGTTTTTT.

This clone was observed a single time. This chain uses TRBV27 with TRBJ2-5, with a tentative D call TRBD1 (5 bases). The germline gives CDR1 MNHEY, CDR2 SMNVEV (reference sequence). V lost 4 bases and J lost 7, with 13 bases in between. The length of the CDR3 is 13 residues. The CDR3: CASSSRVWGTQYF. CDR3 DNA sequence: TGTGCCAGCAGTTCCAGGGTTTGGGGGACCCAGTACTTC.

The chain joins TRBV19 to TRBJ2-3, with TRBD2 matching over 8 bases. CDR3 length equals 16 residues. Trimming took 0 bases from V and 4 from J; bases not matched to a gene: 6. Germline loops: CDR1 LNHDA, CDR2 SQIVND (reference sequence). The CDR3 protein is CASSIDPAGVADTQYF. The CDR3 DNA reads as TGTGCCAGTAGTATAGATCCAGCGGGAGTAGCAGATACGCAGTATTTT. Based on the CDR3 plus reference TRBV19 and TRBJ2-3, the full variable domain is DGGITQSPKYLFRKEGQNVTLSCEQNLNHDAMYWYRQDPGQGLRLIYYSQIVNDFQKGDIAEGYSVSREKKESFPLTVTSAQKNPTAFYLCASSIDPAGVADTQYFGPGTRLTVL.

The chain carries TRBV30 and TRBJ2-1, with 12 bases aligning to TRBD2. The CDR3 sequence is 13 residues long. Trimming at V came to 2 bases and at J to 13 bases, leaving 6 bases not matched to a gene. CDR1 and CDR2 from the germline V gene are GTSNPN and SVGIG (reference sequence). The chain's CDR3 is CAWSMTSGSRQFF. Here the CDR3 DNA reads TGTGCCTGGAGTATGACTAGCGGGAGCCGCCAGTTCTTC.

J is TRBJ1-5 and V is TRBV4-1; the D is unclear. This CDR3 is built from 17 residues. Trimming removed 0 bases at V and 0 bases at J, with 12 bases between. Germline V gene lookup returns CDR1 MGHRA and CDR2 YSYEKL. CDR3: CASSQERVDYSNQPQHF. Here the CDR3 DNA reads TGCGCCAGCAGCCAAGAACGGGTGGACTATAGCAATCAGCCCCAGCATTTT.

This clone has only a few counts. The chain combines TRBV5-4 with TRBJ1-2; possibly TRBD1 for D (5 bases). V gave up 3 bases and J gave up 2 bases, with 8 bases separating them. The V gene's germline CDR1 is SGHNT and CDR2 YYREEE (reference sequence). The CDR3 runs 13 residues. The CDR3 loop reads CASSSTDNYGYTF. The CDR3 coding sequence is TGTGCCAGCAGCTCGACAGACAACTATGGCTACACCTTC.

V and J are TRBV7-9 and TRBJ2-1; TRBD1 matches 7 bases. This CDR3 contains 15 residues. V trimming: 4 bases; J trimming: 4 bases; junction bases outside the gene matches: 7. In germline, CDR1 is SEHNR, CDR2 FQNEAQ (reference sequence). DNA of the CDR3: TGTGCCAGCAGCTCCCACCGGGACAGATACAATGAGCAGTTCTTC. Its protein product is CASSSHRDRYNEQFF.

This clone was seen a few times. The rearrangement uses TRBV29-1 and TRBJ1-1; perhaps TRBD1 as D (5 bases). The V end lost 8 bases, the J end lost 11 bases, and 21 bases lay between the germline ends. The CDR3 is made up of 12 amino acids. CDR1 is SQVTM and CDR2 is ANQGSEA in the germline V gene. CDR3 DNA sequence: TGCAGCATTCGACAGCAAGACCTTGTTGCTTTCTTT. Amino acids: CSIRQQDLVAFF.

V gene TRBV18 combines with J gene TRBJ2-1; D unclear. V was pared by 4 bases and J by 5 bases, with 9 bases between. The CDR3 is made up of 13 amino acids. Germline-derived CDR1 and CDR2 are KGHSH and LQKENI. The CDR3 region is CASSLGRDNEQFF. CDR3 sequence (DNA): TGTGCCAGCTCACTTGGACGAGACAATGAGCAGTTCTTC.

The chain links TRBV6-5 to TRBJ2-1; D is ambiguous. Germline V gene lookup returns CDR1 MNHEY and CDR2 SVGAGI. V lost 4 bases, J lost 8 bases, and 6 bases lay in between. The CDR3 length is 11 residues. As DNA, the CDR3 is TGTGCCAGCAGTTGGTTGGATGAGCAGTTCTTC. Protein product: CASSWLDEQFF.

The chain couples TRBV7-2 to TRBJ1-4, with D possibly matching TRBD1 (5 bases). The CDR3 sequence is 16 residues long. Trimming took 7 bases from V and 7 from J, leaving 22 bases between them. The germline V gene has CDR1 SGHTA and CDR2 FQGNSA. The CDR3 region has the DNA TGTGCCAGCACCATTTATGCAGGGACCGGGATTGAAAAACTGTTTTTT. Protein sequence: CASTIYAGTGIEKLFF.

The chain combines TRBV10-3 with TRBJ1-2; TRBD1 matches 10 bases. Germline values: CDR1 ENHRY, CDR2 SYGVKD. Losses at the gene ends were 2 bases for V and 5 bases for J; bases not matched to a gene: 5. The CDR3 covers 15 residues. The CDR3 reads CAISEGQGGPYGYTF. The CDR3 nucleotides are TGTGCCATCAGTGAGGGACAGGGGGGACCGTATGGCTACACCTTC.

V usage is TRBV5-1 and J usage is TRBJ2-7, with D unclear. The CDR3 is 14 amino acids. V lost 5 bases, J lost 2 bases, and 14 bases lay in between. CDR1 and CDR2 from the germline V gene are SGHRS and YFSETQ. Here the CDR3 DNA reads TGCGCCAGCAGTGAGAATATGGGTACCTACGAGCAGTACTTC. Its translation: CASSENMGTYEQYF.

This clone was observed a handful of times. The chain joins TRBV19 to TRBJ1-5; tentatively, D is TRBD1 (5 bases). Looked up from germline, CDR1 is LNHDA and CDR2 is SQIVND (reference sequence). The CDR3 runs 16 residues. Trimming removed 3 bases at V and 3 bases at J, with 15 bases between. This chain's CDR3 is CASSIQGIRANQPQHF. For the CDR3, the DNA is TGTGCCAGTAGTATCCAGGGTATTCGCGCCAATCAGCCCCAGCATTTT.

This sequence joins TRBV19 and TRBJ1-1; weak D call: TRBD1 (5 bases). Trimming left V 2 bases short and J 8 bases short, with 15 bases between. The CDR3 consists of 14 residues. From germline, CDR1 is LNHDA and CDR2 SQIVND (reference sequence). CDR3 amino acids: CASSIQGVSKEAFF. The DNA for the CDR3 is TGTGCCAGTAGTATACAGGGAGTTTCTAAGGAAGCTTTCTTT.

The chain has TRBV5-4 and TRBJ2-5; D is unresolved. In germline, CDR1 is SGHNT, CDR2 YYREEE (reference sequence). V lost 2 bases and J 4 bases, leaving 9 bases between the germline ends. This CDR3 has 13 residues. CDR3 nucleotides: TGTGCCAGCAGCTTCCACAACGCAGAGACCCAGTACTTC. As protein: CASSFHNAETQYF.

V and J are TRBV7-3 and TRBJ2-5, with D uncertain. The CDR3 spans 13 residues. Looked up from germline, CDR1 is SGHTA and CDR2 is FQGTGA. Trimming took 5 bases from V and 5 from J, leaving 12 bases between them. The CDR3 sequence is CASSPTRRETQYF. CDR3 in DNA: TGTGCCAGCAGCCCAACCCGAAGGGAGACCCAGTACTTC.

J is TRBJ2-1 and V is TRBV2, with 9 bases matching TRBD2. From germline, CDR1 is SNHLY and CDR2 FYNNEI. V trimming: 7 bases; J trimming: 2 bases; junction bases outside the gene matches: 3. CDR3 length: 14 amino acids. The CDR3 protein is CASTEREAYNEQFF. CDR3 nucleotides: TGTGCCAGCACCGAGCGGGAGGCCTACAATGAGCAGTTCTTC.

The chain recombines TRBV4-2 with TRBJ2-5; a possible D gene is TRBD2 (6 bases). CDR3 size: 14 residues. V was cut by 3 bases and J by 4 bases, with 12 bases left in between. Germline V gene lookup returns CDR1 LGHNA and CDR2 YNFKEQ. The CDR3 DNA reads TGTGCCAGCAGCCAGAGACTAGTACGAGAGACCCAGTACTTC. Protein sequence: CASSQRLVRETQYF.

CDR3 bases: TGTGCCTGGAGCGCCGGGGGCAGTCAAGAGACCCAGTACTTC. Amino acid sequence: CAWSAGGSQETQYF. J is TRBJ2-5 and V is TRBV30, with D possibly being TRBD1 or TRBD2 (6 bases each). Trimming shortened V by 3 bases and J by 2 bases, and 13 bases separated the two germline ends. The CDR3 runs to 14 residues. CDR1 and CDR2 (germline): GTSNPN, SVGIG (reference sequence).

The chain links TRBV5-8 to TRBJ2-1, with D possibly being TRBD1 (5 bases). This CDR3 is built from 14 residues. Germline V gene lookup returns CDR1 SGHTS and CDR2 YDEGEE. V shed 1 base and J shed 3 bases, with 8 bases lying between them. In DNA form, the CDR3 reads TGTGCCAGCAGCTTGAGGGGCTACTACAATGAGCAGTTCTTC. Its protein is CASSLRGYYNEQFF.

The V call is TRBV27, the J call TRBJ1-4, with D unclear. Germline CDR1 MNHEY, CDR2 SMNVEV (reference sequence). Trimming took off 10 bases at V and 8 bases at J, with 17 bases between the two ends. CDR3 length: 13 amino acids. The CDR3 region has the DNA TGTGCCACCAAACTCAGGCCCGGGGAAAAACTGTTTTTT. Amino acids: CATKLRPGEKLFF.

This chain connects TRBV14 to TRBJ2-1; D may be TRBD2 (6 bases). Germline V CDR1 and CDR2: SGHDN, FVKESK. Trimming took off 2 bases at V and 4 bases at J, with 18 bases between the two ends. The CDR3 is made up of 17 amino acids. The CDR3 bases are TGTGCCAGCAGCCAAATGGGAAGGGAGGTCCGGTACAATGAGCAGTTCTTC. Residues: CASSQMGREVRYNEQFF.